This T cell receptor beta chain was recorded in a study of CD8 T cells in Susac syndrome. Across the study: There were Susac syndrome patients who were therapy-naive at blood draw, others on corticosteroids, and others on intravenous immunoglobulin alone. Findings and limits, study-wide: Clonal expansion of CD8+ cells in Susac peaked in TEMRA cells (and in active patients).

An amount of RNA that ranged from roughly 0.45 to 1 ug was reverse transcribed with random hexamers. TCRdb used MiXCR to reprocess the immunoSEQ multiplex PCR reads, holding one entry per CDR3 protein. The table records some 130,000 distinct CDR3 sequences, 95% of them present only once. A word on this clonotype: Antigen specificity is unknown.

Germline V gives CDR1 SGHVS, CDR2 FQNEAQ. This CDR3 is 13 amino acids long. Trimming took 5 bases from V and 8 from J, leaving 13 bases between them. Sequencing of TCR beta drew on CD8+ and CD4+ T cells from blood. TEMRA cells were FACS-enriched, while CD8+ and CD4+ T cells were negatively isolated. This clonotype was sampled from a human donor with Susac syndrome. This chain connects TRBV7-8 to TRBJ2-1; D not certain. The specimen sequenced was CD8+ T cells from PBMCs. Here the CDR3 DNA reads TGTGCCAGCAGCCGGAAAGGAAGGGATGAGCAGTTCTTC. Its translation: CASSRKGRDEQFF.